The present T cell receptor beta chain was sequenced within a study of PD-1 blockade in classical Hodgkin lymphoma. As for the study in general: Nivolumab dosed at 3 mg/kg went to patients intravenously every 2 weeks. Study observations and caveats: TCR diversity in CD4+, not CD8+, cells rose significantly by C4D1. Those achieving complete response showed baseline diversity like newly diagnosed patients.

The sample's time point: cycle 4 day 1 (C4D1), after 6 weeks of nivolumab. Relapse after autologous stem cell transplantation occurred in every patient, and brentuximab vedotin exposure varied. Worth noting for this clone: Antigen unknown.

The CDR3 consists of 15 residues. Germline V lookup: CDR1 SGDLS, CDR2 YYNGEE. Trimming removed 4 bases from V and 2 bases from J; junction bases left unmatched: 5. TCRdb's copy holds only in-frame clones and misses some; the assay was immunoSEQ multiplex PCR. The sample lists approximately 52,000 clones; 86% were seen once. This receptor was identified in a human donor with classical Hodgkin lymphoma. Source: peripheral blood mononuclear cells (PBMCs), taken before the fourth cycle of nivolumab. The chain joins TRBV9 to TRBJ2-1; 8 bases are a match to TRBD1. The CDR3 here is CASSPRDRTYNEQFF. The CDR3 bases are TGTGCCAGCAGCCCCCGGGACAGGACCTACAATGAGCAGTTCTTC.